These 14 T cell receptor beta chains came from one sample sequenced in a study of T cell changes during pregnancy in multiple sclerosis (dated by TCRdb to the late 2010s). Preparation of the library involved the immunoSEQ multiplex PCR assay. TCRdb carries this immuneACCESS record with in-frame sequences only. Its versions omit some clonotypes, under half of them owing to an unresolved V gene in the studies checked, with the rest unexplained. The sample yields more than 65,000 clones; roughly 88% were counted once. The ten largest account for over 7.5% of the sample. The sample here was peripheral blood, taken after pregnancy. The source is a female donor in good health, enrolled as a control in a pregnancy study.

This chain connects TRBV7-6 to TRBJ2-7; 8 nucleotides agree with TRBD1. Trimming removed 4 bases from V and 4 bases from J; junction bases left unmatched: 9. The CDR3 spans 15 residues. The germline V gene has CDR1 SGHVS and CDR2 FNYEAQ. The CDR3 loop reads CASSYLDRAGYEQYF. The CDR3 bases are TGTGCCAGCAGCTACCTGGACAGGGCTGGTTACGAGCAGTACTTC. Looking up the rest from reference TRBV7-6 and TRBJ2-7 gives the full variable domain: GAGVSQSPRYKVTKRGQDVALRCDPISGHVSLYWYRQALGQGPEFLTYFNYEAQQDKSGLPNDRFSAERPEGSISTLTIQRTEQRDSAMYRCASSYLDRAGYEQYFGPGTRLTVT.

V is TRBV18 and J is TRBJ2-3; D may be TRBD1 (5 bases). V was trimmed by 4 bases and J by 3 bases, leaving 8 bases between them. Germline V gene lookup returns CDR1 KGHSH and CDR2 LQKENI. The CDR3 spans 13 residues. In DNA, the CDR3 is TGTGCCAGCTCACGCCGACAGACAGATACGCAGTATTTT. Translating gives CASSRRQTDTQYF. Drawing the rest from reference TRBV18 and TRBJ2-3, the complete variable domain is NAGVMQNPRHLVRRRGQEARLRCSPMKGHSHVYWYRQLPEEGLKFMVYLQKENIIDESGMPKERFSAEFPKEGPSILRIQQVVRGDSAAYFCASSRRQTDTQYFGPGTRLTVL.

The V and J genes are TRBV5-1 and TRBJ1-1, with D possibly matching TRBD1 (5 bases). Germline loops: CDR1 SGHRS, CDR2 YFSETQ. The CDR3 covers 13 residues. The ends were cut back, 3 bases at V and 5 bases at J, with 11 bases in the middle. The CDR3 DNA is TGCGCCAGCAGCTGGGGCGAGGCGACTGAAGCTTTCTTT. Residues: CASSWGEATEAFF.

This clone was recorded once. V gene TRBV11-2 combines with J gene TRBJ2-5; D may be TRBD1 (8 bases). V gave up 2 bases and J gave up 3 bases, with 10 bases separating them. In germline, CDR1 is SGHAT, CDR2 FQNNGV. There are 14 residues in the CDR3. The CDR3 nucleotides are TGTGCCAGCAGCTTAACAGGGGGGGAAGAGACCCAGTACTTC. Amino acids: CASSLTGGEETQYF. Based on the CDR3 plus reference TRBV11-2 and TRBJ2-5, the full variable domain is EAGVAQSPRYKIIEKRQSVAFWCNPISGHATLYWYQQILGQGPKLLIQFQNNGVVDDSQLPKDRFSAERLKGVDSTLKIQPAKLEDSAVYLCASSLTGGEETQYFGPGTRLLVL.

CDR3 coding DNA: TGTGCCCGGACCCCACTAGCGGGAGGCCCCTACGAGCAGTACTTC. Its translation: CARTPLAGGPYEQYF. V usage is TRBV21-1 and J usage is TRBJ2-7; TRBD2, the table's D call, was not compared with the DNA. TRBV21-1 is a pseudogene. CDR3 length equals 15 residues.

The chain joins TRBV16 to TRBJ1-5; tentatively, D is TRBD1 (5 bases). Trimming stripped 0 bases from V and 2 bases from J, with 11 bases between. Germline loops: CDR1 KGHSY, CDR2 FQNENV. The CDR3 runs to 16 residues. The CDR3 DNA is TGTGCCAGCAGCCAATCAGGGGTAGAAGGCAATCAGCCCCAGCATTTT. Translating gives CASSQSGVEGNQPQHF.

CDR3 sequence reads: CASSREPAIYTF. CDR3 DNA: TGTGCCAGCAGCCGGGAACCTGCAATCTACACCTTC. V is TRBV7-2 and J is TRBJ1-2; no clear D gene. The V end lost 5 bases, the J end lost 10 bases, and 14 bases lay between the germline ends. In germline, CDR1 is SGHTA, CDR2 FQGNSA. CDR3 size: 12 residues.

This chain links TRBV6-1 with TRBJ2-4; 7 positions match TRBD1. The V gene's germline CDR1 is MNHNS and CDR2 SASEGT. The CDR3 sequence is 13 residues long. This CDR3 reads CAADRDRGNIQYF. Written as DNA, the CDR3 is TGTGCGGCCGACAGGGATCGCGGAAACATTCAGTACTTC.

The V and J genes are TRBV7-7 and TRBJ2-1; TRBD2 is a possible D gene (6 bases). Trimming pared 1 base from V and 10 bases from J, leaving 17 bases between. Germline CDR1 reads SSHAT; CDR2 reads FNYEAQ (reference sequence). This CDR3 is 15 amino acids long. In DNA form, the CDR3 reads TGTGCCAGCAGCTTAGGTCGAGGCGGGGCGGGGGAGCAGTTCTTC. Its protein is CASSLGRGGAGEQFF.

The chain uses TRBV6-5 and TRBJ2-1, with 7 bases lining up with TRBD2. The CDR3 contains 16 residues. The germline CDR1 and CDR2 sequences are MNHEY and SVGAGI. The V gene end was trimmed by 4 bases and the J gene end by 5 bases; junction bases not matched to a gene: 11. CDR3 region: CASSSARVAGDNEQFF. The CDR3 coding sequence is TGTGCCAGCAGTTCCGCGCGAGTAGCGGGTGACAATGAGCAGTTCTTC.

The rearrangement uses TRBV10-3 and TRBJ1-6; TRBD1 might be the D (6 bases). V was trimmed by 6 bases and J by 6 bases, leaving 15 bases between them. In germline, CDR1 is ENHRY, CDR2 SYGVKD. This CDR3 is built from 15 residues. DNA for the CDR3: TGTGCCATCAGGGCGCAGGGGACCACTAATTCACCCCTCCACTTT. It yields the protein CAIRAQGTTNSPLHF.

This rearrangement joins TRBV5-8 to TRBJ1-5; D is undetermined. The CDR3 totals 16 residues. With 0 bases removed from V and 0 bases from J, the gap between germline ends came to 10 bases. Germline values: CDR1 SGHTS, CDR2 YDEGEE. CDR3 in amino acids: CASSLVPGFSNQPQHF. The DNA of the CDR3 is TGTGCCAGCAGCTTGGTCCCGGGGTTTAGCAATCAGCCCCAGCATTTT. Using reference TRBV5-8 and TRBJ1-5 for the parts outside the CDR3, the full variable domain is EAGVTQSPTHLIKTRGQQATLRCSPISGHTSVYWYQQALGLGLQFLLWYDEGEERNRGNFPPRFSGRQFPNYSSELNVNALELEDSALYLCASSLVPGFSNQPQHFGDGTRLSIL.

This clone appeared once. The CDR3 DNA reads TGTGCCACCAGCAGAGATAGCCGGTCCACAGGCTACGAGCAGTACTTC. This translates into CATSRDSRSTGYEQYF. This chain uses TRBV15 with TRBJ2-7; the D gene is possibly TRBD1 (5 bases). V lost 0 bases to trimming and J lost 3 bases, with 15 bases between them. This CDR3 spans 16 amino acids. Germline CDR1 and CDR2: LNHNV and YYDKDF (reference sequence).

This chain joins TRBV30 and TRBJ2-7; 9 bases line up with TRBD2. This CDR3 comprises 14 residues. The ends lost 7 bases at V and 2 bases at J; junction bases unmatched: 9. Germline loops: CDR1 GTSNPN, CDR2 SVGIG (reference sequence). CDR3 region: CALGGGGRAYEQYF. The CDR3 bases are TGTGCCTTAGGGGGGGGCGGGAGGGCCTACGAGCAGTACTTC.